The 19 T cell receptor beta chains in this list originate from one sample, sequenced in a study of T cell repertoires in cytomegalovirus infection. The antigens these receptors bind are not known. One entry per CDR3 protein results from TCRdb running MiXCR on the reads. The sample shows hundreds of thousands of distinct CDR3 sequences, 33% of them seen only once. The starting material was cultured PBMCs, obtained from culture after CMV antigen stimulation. These TCRs come from a human donor in good health (CMV status not recorded). Some clones in this sample may be carry-over from other donors' samples.

This clonotype was detected many times. The chain has TRBV7-2 and TRBJ2-7, with 7 positions matching TRBD2. The CDR3 runs 13 residues. After removal of 5 bases from V and 2 bases from J, the junction contained 3 bases not matched to a gene. Germline V CDR1 and CDR2: SGHTA, FQGNSA. The CDR3 nucleotides are TGTGCCAGCAGCAAAGCGGGACCCTACGAGCAGTACTTC. Its protein product is CASSKAGPYEQYF.

This chain connects TRBV12-3 or TRBV12-4 to TRBJ1-5; 8 nucleotides match TRBD1. The CDR3 has 15 residues. V shed 3 bases and J 5 bases; nucleotides not matched to a gene: 6. CDR3 coding DNA: TGTGCCAGCAGTTTCAACGACAGGGGTGATCAGCCCCAGCATTTT. The encoded protein is CASSFNDRGDQPQHF.

This clonotype was seen at least ten times. This chain links TRBV7-2 with TRBJ1-4, with D tentatively TRBD1 (6 bases). Trimming shortened V by 5 bases and J by 5 bases, and 12 bases separated the two germline ends. Per germline, CDR1 SGHTA and CDR2 FQGNSA. The CDR3 is 14 amino acids. CDR3 region: CASSGGADNEKLFF. The CDR3 DNA follows: TGTGCCAGCAGCGGGGGGGCGGACAATGAAAAACTGTTTTTT.

This sequence joins TRBV20-1 and TRBJ2-7, with 10 bases identical to TRBD2. The CDR3 runs to 14 residues. CDR1 and CDR2 (germline): DFQATT, SNEGSKA (reference sequence). The V segment lost 2 bases and the J segment 0 bases; nucleotides outside the gene matches: 1. The chain's CDR3 is CSARRTSGSYEQYF. The CDR3, as DNA: TGCAGTGCTAGACGGACTAGCGGCTCCTACGAGCAGTACTTC.

This clonotype was seen more than once but under ten times. This chain uses TRBV20-1 with TRBJ2-5; D might be TRBD1 or TRBD2, each matching 7 bases. Germline V lookup: CDR1 DFQATT, CDR2 SNEGSKA (reference sequence). The V and J ends lost 5 bases and 5 bases respectively, with 15 bases between them. This CDR3 region has 13 residues. CDR3 region: CSASTGRGETQYF. For the CDR3, the DNA is TGCAGTGCTTCGACAGGGAGGGGGGAGACCCAGTACTTC.

The rearrangement joins TRBV28 to TRBJ1-2; TRBD1 matches 8 bases. The J segment lost 7 bases and the V segment lost 2 bases, leaving 12 bases of the junction unmatched. This CDR3 region has 16 residues. Germline V gene data show CDR1 as MDHEN and CDR2 as SYDVKM. This CDR3 reads CASSLGQGRVPGGYTF. CDR3 nucleotide sequence: TGTGCCAGCAGTTTAGGACAGGGTAGGGTCCCCGGTGGCTACACCTTC.

This chain links TRBV27 with TRBJ1-6, with 8 bases fitting TRBD1. This CDR3 is built from 15 residues. Trimming took 2 bases from V and 8 from J; bases not matched to a gene: 5. Germline CDR1 is MNHEY and CDR2 is SMNVEV (reference sequence). The CDR3 loop reads CASSLVQGADSPLHF. The CDR3 DNA reads TGTGCCAGCAGTTTAGTTCAGGGGGCAGATTCACCCCTCCACTTT.

This clonotype was observed a few times. V usage is TRBV7-2 and J usage is TRBJ1-2; D not certain. V shed 4 bases and J shed 2 bases, with 17 bases lying between them. The germline V gene encodes CDR1 SGHTA and CDR2 FQGNSA. The CDR3 is 16 residues long. CDR3: CASSSGREAANYGYTF. The CDR3 coding sequence is TGTGCCAGCAGCTCGGGCCGAGAGGCAGCAAACTATGGCTACACCTTC.

V is TRBV12-3 or TRBV12-4 and J is TRBJ1-3, with D unclear. This CDR3 contains 14 residues. With 6 bases removed from V and 3 bases from J, the gap between germline ends came to 12 bases. The CDR3 sequence: CASSPLGIGNTIYF. The CDR3 DNA follows: TGTGCCAGCAGCCCCCTAGGAATTGGAAACACCATATATTTT.

This clonotype has more than one count but fewer than ten. In nucleotides, the CDR3 is TGTGCCAGCAGCCCTGGACAGGGAGGGGACGAGCAGTACTTC. It translates to CASSPGQGGDEQYF. V usage is TRBV11-3 and J usage is TRBJ2-7, with TRBD1 as a possible D gene (8 bases). CDR1 and CDR2 from the germline V gene are SGHNT and YENEEA. The CDR3 runs to 14 residues. V lost 5 bases and J 5 bases, leaving 16 bases between the germline ends.

The V and J genes are TRBV4-3 and TRBJ2-1; maybe TRBD1 (6 bases). This CDR3 comprises 17 residues. The V end was cut by 2 bases, the J end by 8 bases, with 22 bases between. Looked up from germline, CDR1 is LGHNA and CDR2 is YSLEER. Here the CDR3 reads CASSQSPQGFSNDEQFF. Written as DNA, the CDR3 is TGCGCCAGCAGCCAAAGTCCGCAGGGGTTTTCCAACGATGAGCAGTTCTTC.

This rearrangement joins TRBV5-1 to TRBJ2-4; D is unresolved. The CDR3 contains 13 residues. Trimming removed 4 bases from V and 13 bases from J, with 18 bases in between. Germline-derived CDR1 and CDR2 are SGHRS and YFSETQ. As DNA, the CDR3 is TGCGCCAGCAGCCCTACCCAACAAGGACGGCAGTACTTC. This translates into CASSPTQQGRQYF.

In this sample, this clonotype turned up a few times. V is TRBV10-3 and J is TRBJ2-5; D remains ambiguous. Per the germline V gene, CDR1 is ENHRY and CDR2 is SYGVKD. Trimming shortened V by 6 bases and J by 1 base, and 9 bases separated the two germline ends. This CDR3 has 13 residues. CDR3 loop: CAISNAFQETQYF. The CDR3 coding sequence is TGTGCCATCAGCAACGCCTTCCAAGAGACCCAGTACTTC.

There are many counts of this clonotype. The chain employs TRBV5-1 and TRBJ1-1; D is perhaps TRBD1 (6 bases). Germline V CDR1 and CDR2: SGHRS, YFSETQ. The CDR3 extends over 13 amino acids. Trimming stripped 4 bases from V and 2 bases from J, with 9 bases between. Here the CDR3 reads CASSRDTNTEAFF. The CDR3 coding sequence is TGCGCCAGCAGCAGGGACACCAACACTGAAGCTTTCTTT.

The rearrangement uses TRBV19 and TRBJ1-5; 10 nucleotides agree with TRBD1. Germline CDR1 and CDR2: LNHDA and SQIVND (reference sequence). With 5 bases clipped from V and 5 bases from J, the junction kept 6 bases outside the gene matches. The CDR3 has 15 amino acids. The DNA of the CDR3 is TGTGCCAGTAGTCTCTGGACAGGGGGTGATCAGCCCCAGCATTTT. Amino acid sequence: CASSLWTGGDQPQHF.

This clonotype was detected a few times. This chain links TRBV5-5 with TRBJ2-3; no definite D call. Germline CDR1 SGHKS, CDR2 YYEKEE (reference sequence). The V end was cut by 4 bases, the J end by 10 bases, with 13 bases between. The CDR3 loop spans 12 amino acids. This CDR3 is CASSLDGLSQYF. The CDR3 DNA is TGTGCCAGCAGCCTGGACGGCCTCTCGCAGTATTTT. The variable domain in full, with the rest retrieved from reference TRBV5-5 and TRBJ2-3, is DAGVTQSPTHLIKTRGQQVTLRCSPISGHKSVSWYQQVLGQGPQFIFQYYEKEERGRGNFPDRFSARQFPNYSSELNVNALLLGDSALYLCASSLDGLSQYFGPGTRLTVL.

The V gene is TRBV4-1, the J gene TRBJ1-5; 8 nucleotides align to TRBD1. V trimming: 5 bases; J trimming: 6 bases; junction bases outside the gene matches: 12. Germline CDR1 and CDR2: MGHRA and YSYEKL. This CDR3 spans 16 amino acids. CDR3 region: CASSDRGRSGGQPQHF. The CDR3 nucleotides are TGCGCCAGCAGCGACAGGGGAAGATCGGGCGGTCAGCCCCAGCATTTT.

The rearrangement uses TRBV12-3 or TRBV12-4 and TRBJ2-1, with a tentative D call TRBD2 (6 bases). V lost 7 bases and J 6 bases, leaving 16 bases between the germline ends. This CDR3 is 14 amino acids long. The CDR3 is CASTLGGFVNEQFF. CDR3 sequence (DNA): TGTGCCAGCACCCTAGGAGGGTTTGTCAATGAGCAGTTCTTC.

The chain employs TRBV6-2 or TRBV6-3 and TRBJ2-1, with 7 positions matching TRBD2. Trimming at V came to 7 bases and at J to 7 bases, leaving 19 bases not matched to a gene. CDR3 length: 17 amino acids. Germline assignment: CDR1 MNHEY and CDR2 SVGEGT. CDR3 residues: CASNPLSGAGETNEQFF. The CDR3 DNA is TGTGCCAGCAACCCTCTAAGTGGGGCGGGAGAGACGAATGAGCAGTTCTTC.